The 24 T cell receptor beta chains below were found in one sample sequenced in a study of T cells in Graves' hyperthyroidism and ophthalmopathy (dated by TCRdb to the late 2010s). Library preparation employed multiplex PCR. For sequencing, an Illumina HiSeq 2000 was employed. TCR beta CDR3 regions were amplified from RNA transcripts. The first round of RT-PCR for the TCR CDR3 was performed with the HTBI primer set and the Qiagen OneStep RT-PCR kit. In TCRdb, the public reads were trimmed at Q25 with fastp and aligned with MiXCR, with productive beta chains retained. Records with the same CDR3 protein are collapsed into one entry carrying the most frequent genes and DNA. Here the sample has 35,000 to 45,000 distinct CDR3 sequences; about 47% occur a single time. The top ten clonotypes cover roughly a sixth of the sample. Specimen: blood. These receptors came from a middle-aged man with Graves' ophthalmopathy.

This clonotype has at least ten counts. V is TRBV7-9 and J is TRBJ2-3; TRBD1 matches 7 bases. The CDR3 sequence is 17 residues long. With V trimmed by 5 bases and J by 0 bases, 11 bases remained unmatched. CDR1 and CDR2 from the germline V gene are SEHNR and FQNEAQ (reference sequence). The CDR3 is CASSPSLGDRSTDTQYF. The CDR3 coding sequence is TGTGCCAGCAGCCCATCGTTGGGGGACAGAAGCACAGATACGCAGTATTTT. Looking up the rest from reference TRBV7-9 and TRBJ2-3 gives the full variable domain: DTGVSQNPRHKITKRGQNVTFRCDPISEHNRLYWYRQTLGQGPEFLTYFQNEAQLEKSRLLSDRFSAERPKGSFSTLEIQRTEQGDSAMYLCASSPSLGDRSTDTQYFGPGTRLTVL.

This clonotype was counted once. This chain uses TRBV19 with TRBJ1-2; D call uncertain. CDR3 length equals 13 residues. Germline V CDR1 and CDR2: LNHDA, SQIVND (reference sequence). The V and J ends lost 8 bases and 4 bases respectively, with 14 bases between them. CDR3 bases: TGTGCCAGTTCAGGACTTAGAGTCTATGGCTACACCTTC. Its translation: CASSGLRVYGYTF.

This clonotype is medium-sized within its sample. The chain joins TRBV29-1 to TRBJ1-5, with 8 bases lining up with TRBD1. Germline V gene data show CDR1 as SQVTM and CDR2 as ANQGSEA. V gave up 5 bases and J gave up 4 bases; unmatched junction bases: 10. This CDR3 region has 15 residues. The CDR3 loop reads CSVLTGGEGNQPQHF. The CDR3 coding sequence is TGCAGCGTTCTAACAGGGGGGGAAGGTAATCAGCCCCAGCATTTT.

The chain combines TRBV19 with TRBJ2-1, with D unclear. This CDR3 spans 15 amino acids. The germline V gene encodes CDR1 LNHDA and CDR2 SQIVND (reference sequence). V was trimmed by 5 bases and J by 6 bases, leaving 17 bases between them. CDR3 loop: CASSLNRLPTNEQFF. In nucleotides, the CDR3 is TGTGCCAGTAGTCTCAACCGCCTCCCAACCAATGAGCAGTTCTTC.

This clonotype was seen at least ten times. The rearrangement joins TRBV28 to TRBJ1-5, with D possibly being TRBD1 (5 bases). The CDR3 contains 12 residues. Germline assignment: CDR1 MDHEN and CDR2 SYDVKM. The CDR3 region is CSGGYSNQPQHF. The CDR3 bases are TGTTCTGGGGGGTATAGCAATCAGCCCCAGCATTTT.

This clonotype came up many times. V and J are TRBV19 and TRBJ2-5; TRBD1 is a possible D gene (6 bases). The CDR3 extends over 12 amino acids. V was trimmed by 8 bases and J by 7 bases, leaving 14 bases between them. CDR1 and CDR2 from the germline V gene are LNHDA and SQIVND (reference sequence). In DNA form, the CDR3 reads TGTGCCAGTGAGGGAGTAGGGGGGACCCAGTACTTC. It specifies CASEGVGGTQYF.

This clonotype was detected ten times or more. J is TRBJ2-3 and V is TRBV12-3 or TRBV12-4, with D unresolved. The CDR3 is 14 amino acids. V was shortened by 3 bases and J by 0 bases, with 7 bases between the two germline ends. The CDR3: CASSFKTSTDTQYF. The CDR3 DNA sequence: TGTGCCAGCAGTTTTAAGACTAGCACAGATACGCAGTATTTT.

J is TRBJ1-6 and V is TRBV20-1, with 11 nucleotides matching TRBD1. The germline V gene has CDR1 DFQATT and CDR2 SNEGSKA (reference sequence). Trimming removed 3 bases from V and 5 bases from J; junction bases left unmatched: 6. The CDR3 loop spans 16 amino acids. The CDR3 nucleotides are TGCAGTGCTAGCGCCGGGACAGGGGGGGATAATTCACCCCTCCACTTT. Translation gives CSASAGTGGDNSPLHF.

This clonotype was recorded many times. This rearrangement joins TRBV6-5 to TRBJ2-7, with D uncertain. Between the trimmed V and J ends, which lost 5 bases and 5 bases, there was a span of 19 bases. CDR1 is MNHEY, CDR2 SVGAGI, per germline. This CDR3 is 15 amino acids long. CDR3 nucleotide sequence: TGTGCCAGCAGTCGCAAGCAGGCTGGTGGGGACGAGCAGTACTTC. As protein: CASSRKQAGGDEQYF.

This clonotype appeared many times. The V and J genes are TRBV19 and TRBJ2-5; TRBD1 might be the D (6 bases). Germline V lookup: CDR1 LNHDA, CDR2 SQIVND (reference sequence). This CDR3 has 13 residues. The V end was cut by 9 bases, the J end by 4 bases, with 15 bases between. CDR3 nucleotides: TGTGCCAGCACAGGGCGGCCGGGAGAGACCCAGTACTTC. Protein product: CASTGRPGETQYF. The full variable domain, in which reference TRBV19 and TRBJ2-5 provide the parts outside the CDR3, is DGGITQSPKYLFRKEGQNVTLSCEQNLNHDAMYWYRQDPGQGLRLIYYSQIVNDFQKGDIAEGYSVSREKKESFPLTVTSAQKNPTAFYLCASTGRPGETQYFGPGTRLLVL.

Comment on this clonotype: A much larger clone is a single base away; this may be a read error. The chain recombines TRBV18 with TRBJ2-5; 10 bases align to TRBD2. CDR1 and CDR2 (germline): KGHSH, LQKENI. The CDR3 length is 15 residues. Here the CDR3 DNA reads TGTGCCAGCTCACCTAAGGCTAGCGGGGGTGAGACCCGGTACTTC. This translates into CASSPKASGGETRYF.

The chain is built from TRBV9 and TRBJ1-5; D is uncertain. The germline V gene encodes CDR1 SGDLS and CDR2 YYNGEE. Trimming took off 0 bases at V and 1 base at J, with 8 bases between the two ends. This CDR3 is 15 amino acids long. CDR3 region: CASSVEYGSNQPQHF. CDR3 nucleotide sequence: TGTGCCAGCAGCGTAGAATACGGGAGCAATCAGCCCCAGCATTTT.

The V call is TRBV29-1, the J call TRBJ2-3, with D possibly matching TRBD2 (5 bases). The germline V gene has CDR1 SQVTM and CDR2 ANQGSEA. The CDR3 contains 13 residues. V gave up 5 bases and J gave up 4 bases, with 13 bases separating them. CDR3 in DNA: TGCAGCGTTCGAGGAGGTAGTGCAGATACGCAGTATTTT. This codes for CSVRGGSADTQYF.

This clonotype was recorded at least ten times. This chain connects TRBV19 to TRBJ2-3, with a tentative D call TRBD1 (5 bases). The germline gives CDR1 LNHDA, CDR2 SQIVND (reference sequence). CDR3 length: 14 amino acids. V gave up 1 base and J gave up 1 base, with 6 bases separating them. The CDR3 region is CASSIVGRTDTQYF. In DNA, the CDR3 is TGTGCCAGTAGTATAGTGGGGCGCACAGATACGCAGTATTTT.

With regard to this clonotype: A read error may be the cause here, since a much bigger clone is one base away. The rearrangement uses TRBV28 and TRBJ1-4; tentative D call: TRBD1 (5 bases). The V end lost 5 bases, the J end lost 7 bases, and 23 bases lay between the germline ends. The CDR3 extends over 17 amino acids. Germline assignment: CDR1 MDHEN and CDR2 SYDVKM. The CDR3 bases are TGTGCCAGCAGTCTTGGGGTTGGAGGGTGGGGGGTTGAAAAACTGTTTTTT. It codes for CASSLGVGGWGVEKLFF.

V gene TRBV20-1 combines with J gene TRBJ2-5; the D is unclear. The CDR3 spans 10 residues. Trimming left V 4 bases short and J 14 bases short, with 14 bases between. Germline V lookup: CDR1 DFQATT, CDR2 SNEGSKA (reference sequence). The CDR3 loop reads CSATARTDYF. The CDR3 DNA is TGCAGTGCTACGGCGCGGACCGATTACTTC.

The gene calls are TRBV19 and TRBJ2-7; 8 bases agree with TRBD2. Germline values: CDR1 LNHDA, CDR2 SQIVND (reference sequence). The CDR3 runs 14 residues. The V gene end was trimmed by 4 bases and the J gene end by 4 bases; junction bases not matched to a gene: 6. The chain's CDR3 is CASSRTGLGYEQYF. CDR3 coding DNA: TGTGCCAGTAGTAGGACGGGACTAGGGTACGAGCAGTACTTC. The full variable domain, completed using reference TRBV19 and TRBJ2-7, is DGGITQSPKYLFRKEGQNVTLSCEQNLNHDAMYWYRQDPGQGLRLIYYSQIVNDFQKGDIAEGYSVSREKKESFPLTVTSAQKNPTAFYLCASSRTGLGYEQYFGPGTRLTVT.

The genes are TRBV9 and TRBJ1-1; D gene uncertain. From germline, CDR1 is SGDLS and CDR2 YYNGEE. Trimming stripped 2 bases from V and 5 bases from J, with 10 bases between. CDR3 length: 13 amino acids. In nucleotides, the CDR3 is TGTGCCAGCAGCGTGGTCGGAGATACTGAAGCTTTCTTT. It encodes CASSVVGDTEAFF.

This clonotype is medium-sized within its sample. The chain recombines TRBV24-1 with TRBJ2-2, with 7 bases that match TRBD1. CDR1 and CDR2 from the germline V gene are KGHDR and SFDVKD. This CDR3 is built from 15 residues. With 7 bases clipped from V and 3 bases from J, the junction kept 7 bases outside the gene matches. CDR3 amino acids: CATRPGQWDTGELFF. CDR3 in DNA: TGTGCCACCAGACCGGGACAGTGGGACACCGGGGAGCTGTTTTTT.

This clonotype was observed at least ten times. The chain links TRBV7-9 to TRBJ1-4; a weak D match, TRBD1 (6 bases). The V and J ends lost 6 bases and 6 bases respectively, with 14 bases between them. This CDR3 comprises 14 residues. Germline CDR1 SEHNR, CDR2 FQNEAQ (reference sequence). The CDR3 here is CASSQGNADEKLFF. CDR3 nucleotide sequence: TGTGCCAGCAGTCAGGGGAACGCGGATGAAAAACTGTTTTTT.

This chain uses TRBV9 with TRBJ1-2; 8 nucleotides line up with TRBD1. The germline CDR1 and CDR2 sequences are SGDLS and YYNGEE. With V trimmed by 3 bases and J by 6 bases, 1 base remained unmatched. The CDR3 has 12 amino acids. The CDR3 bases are TGTGCCAGCAGCGCGACAGGGGATGGCTACACCTTC. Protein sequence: CASSATGDGYTF.

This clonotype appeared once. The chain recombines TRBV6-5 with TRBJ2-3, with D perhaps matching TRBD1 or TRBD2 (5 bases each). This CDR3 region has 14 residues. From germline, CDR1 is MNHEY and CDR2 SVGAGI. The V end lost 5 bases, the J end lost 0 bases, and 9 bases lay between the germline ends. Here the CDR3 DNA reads TGTGCCAGCAGTCGGGACGCTAGCACAGATACGCAGTATTTT. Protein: CASSRDASTDTQYF.

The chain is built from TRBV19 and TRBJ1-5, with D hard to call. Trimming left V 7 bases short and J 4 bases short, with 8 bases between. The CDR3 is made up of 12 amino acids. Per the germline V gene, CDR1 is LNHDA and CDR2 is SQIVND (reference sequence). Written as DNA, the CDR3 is TGTGCCAGTACCCTCCCGAATCAGCCCCAGCATTTT. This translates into CASTLPNQPQHF.

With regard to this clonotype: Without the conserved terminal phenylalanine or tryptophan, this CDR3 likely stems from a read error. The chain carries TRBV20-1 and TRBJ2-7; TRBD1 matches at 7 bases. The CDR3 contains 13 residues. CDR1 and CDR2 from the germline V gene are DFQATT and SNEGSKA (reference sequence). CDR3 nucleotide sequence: TGCAATGCTAAGAGACAGGGTCTCTACGAGCAGTACTGC. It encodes CNAKRQGLYEQYC.